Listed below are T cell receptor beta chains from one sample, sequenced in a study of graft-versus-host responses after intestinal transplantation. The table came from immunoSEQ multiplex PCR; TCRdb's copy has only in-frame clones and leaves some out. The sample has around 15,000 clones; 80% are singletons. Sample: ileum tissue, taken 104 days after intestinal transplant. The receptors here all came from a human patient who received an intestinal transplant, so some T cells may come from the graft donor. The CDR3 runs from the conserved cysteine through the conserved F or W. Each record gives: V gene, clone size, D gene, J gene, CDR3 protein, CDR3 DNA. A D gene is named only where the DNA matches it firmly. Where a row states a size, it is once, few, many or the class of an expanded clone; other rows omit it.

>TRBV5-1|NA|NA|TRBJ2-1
CASSCPEYKRYNEQFF
TGCGCCAGCAGCTGCCCCGAGTACAAAAGATACAATGAGCAGTTCTTC
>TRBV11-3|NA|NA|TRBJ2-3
CASSLGASTDTQYF
TGTGCCAGCTCCCTGGGGGCTAGCACAGATACGCAGTATTTT
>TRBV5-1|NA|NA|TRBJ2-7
CASRLFGHPWCEQYF
TGCGCCAGCAGACTCTTCGGACACCCTTGGTGCGAGCAGTACTTC
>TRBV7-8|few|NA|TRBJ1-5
CASSFRRGGNNQPQHF
TGTGCCAGCAGCTTCCGTAGGGGGGGTAACAATCAGCCCCAGCATTTT
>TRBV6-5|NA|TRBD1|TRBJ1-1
CASTQGANTEAFF
TGTGCCAGCACCCAGGGGGCGAACACTGAAGCTTTCTTT
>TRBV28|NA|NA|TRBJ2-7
CASSLGGRLSYEQYF
TGTGCCAGCAGTTTAGGAGGGCGACTGAGCTACGAGCAGTACTTC
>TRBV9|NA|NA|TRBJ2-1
CASSVGSGSYNEQFF
TGTGCCAGCAGCGTAGGAAGCGGCTCTTACAATGAGCAGTTCTTC
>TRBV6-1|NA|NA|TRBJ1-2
CASVSFTGYGYTF
TGTGCCAGCGTTAGCTTCACAGGGTATGGCTACACCTTC
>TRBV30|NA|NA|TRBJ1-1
CAWSAGQGRKAFF
TGTGCCTGGAGTGCGGGGCAGGGGAGGAAAGCTTTCTTT
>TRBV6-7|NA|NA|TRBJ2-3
CASSYLANTQYF
TGTGCCAGCAGTTACCTAGCGAATACGCAGTATTTT
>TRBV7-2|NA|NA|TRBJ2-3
CASTKTGQGGDTQYF
TGTGCCAGCACCAAGACGGGGCAGGGAGGAGATACGCAGTATTTT
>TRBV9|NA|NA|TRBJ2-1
CASSVDLAGSHNEQFF
TGTGCCAGCAGCGTAGACCTCGCGGGGTCCCACAATGAGCAGTTCTTC
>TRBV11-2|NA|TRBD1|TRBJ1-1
CASSLDLRGQPLRNTEAFF
TGTGCCAGCAGCTTAGACCTCCGGGGACAGCCCTTAAGGAACACTGAAGCTTTCTTT
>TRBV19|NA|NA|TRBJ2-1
CASSIGSSYNEQFF
TGTGCCAGTAGCATAGGCAGCTCCTACAATGAGCAGTTCTTC
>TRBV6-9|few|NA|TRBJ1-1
CASSYFGNTEAFF
TGTGCCAGCAGTTACTTTGGGAACACTGAAGCTTTCTTT
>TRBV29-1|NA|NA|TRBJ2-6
CSVVGSGANVLTF
TGCAGCGTTGTAGGATCTGGGGCCAACGTCCTGACTTTC
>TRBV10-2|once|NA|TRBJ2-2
CASSELLLGDVDTGELFF
TGCGCCAGCAGTGAACTGCTGCTAGGGGACGTCGACACCGGGGAGCTGTTTTTT
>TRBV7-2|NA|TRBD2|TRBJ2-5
CASSSPVSGRAGETQYF
TGTGCCAGCAGCTCCCCGGTGAGCGGGAGGGCCGGGGAGACCCAGTACTTC
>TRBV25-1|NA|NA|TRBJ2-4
CASSDPPRTVQYF
TGTGCCAGCAGTGACCCGCCTCGGACAGTCCAGTACTTC
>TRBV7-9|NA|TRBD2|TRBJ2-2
CASSWGLAGINVRELFF
TGTGCCAGCAGCTGGGGACTAGCGGGAATCAACGTCAGGGAGCTGTTTTTT